This TCR beta chain was profiled in a study of T cells in Graves' hyperthyroidism and ophthalmopathy. The V and J ends lost 6 bases and 0 bases respectively, with 18 bases between them. Germline CDR1 and CDR2: SGHTA and FQGNSA. The CDR3 spans 17 residues. Authors of the study amplified TCR beta CDR3 regions from RNA transcripts. A first-round RT-PCR of the TCR CDR3 used the HTBI primer set. Each CDR3 protein gets one entry after TCRdb re-called the multiplex PCR reads with MiXCR. The sample consists of about 640,000 distinct CDR3 sequences, more than 12% of them appearing once. Subjects with ophthalmopathy showed a Clinical Activity Score no lower than 3, a NOSPECS grade no lower than 4, and a duration shorter than 3 months. The authors obtained PBMCs from roughly 9.7 ml of fresh peripheral blood. At least ten counts were recorded for this clonotype.

The TCR originated in a woman aged 45-65 years with Graves' ophthalmopathy. The V call is TRBV7-2, the J call TRBJ1-3; no clear D gene. Sequencing input: blood. As DNA, the CDR3 is TGTGCCAGCAGTCTCTTGATGCAACGGGGCTCTGGAAACACCATATATTTT. This sequence encodes CASSLLMQRGSGNTIYF.